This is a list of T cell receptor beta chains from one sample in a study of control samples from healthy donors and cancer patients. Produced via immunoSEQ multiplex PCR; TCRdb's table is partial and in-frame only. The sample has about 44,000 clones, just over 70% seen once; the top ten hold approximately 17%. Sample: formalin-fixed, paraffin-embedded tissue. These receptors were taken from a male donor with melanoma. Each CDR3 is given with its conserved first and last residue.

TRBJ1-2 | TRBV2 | CASSESFQVLYGYTF
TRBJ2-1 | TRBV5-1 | CASSLTGNEQFF
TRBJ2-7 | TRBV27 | CASSDRGTYEQYF
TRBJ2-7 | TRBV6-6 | CASSRSGIAGGLYSYEQYF
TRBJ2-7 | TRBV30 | CAWSGGLATSEQYF
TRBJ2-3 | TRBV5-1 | CASSLRAGADTQYF
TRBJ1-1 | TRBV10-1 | CASSPAGFNTEAFF
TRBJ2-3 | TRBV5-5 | CASSLKNTDTQYF
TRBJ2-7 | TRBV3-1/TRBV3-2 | CASSHASGIDEQYF
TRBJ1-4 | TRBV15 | CATSRDQQTNEKLFF
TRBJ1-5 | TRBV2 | CASTRGAGNRPQHF
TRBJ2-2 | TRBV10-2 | CASSERLAGKNTGELFF
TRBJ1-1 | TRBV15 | CATSRVGKPEAFF
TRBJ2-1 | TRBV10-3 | CAISEKVGANEQFF
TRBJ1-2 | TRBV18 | CASSPPSTGPAGYTF
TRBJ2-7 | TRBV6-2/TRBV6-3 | CASSLTSGDFYEQYF
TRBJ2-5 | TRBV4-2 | CASSQDRGGGGETQYF
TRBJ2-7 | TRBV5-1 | CTSSPSGSGEQYF
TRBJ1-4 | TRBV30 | CAWTGTEEKLFF
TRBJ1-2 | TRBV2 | CASSRQGIGGYTF
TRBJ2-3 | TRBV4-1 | CASSQQPQGRTTDTQYF
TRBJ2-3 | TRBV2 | CASSVASGITDTQYF
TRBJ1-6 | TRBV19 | CASSIGTASPLHF
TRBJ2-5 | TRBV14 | CASSPPSGSTFGTQYF
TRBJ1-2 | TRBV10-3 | CAISPTTQGQGKGYTF
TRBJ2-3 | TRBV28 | CASSGGALYTDTQYF